Sequencing of this T cell receptor beta chain was carried out in a study of T cell responses to AZD1222 COVID-19 vaccine. Germline V gives CDR1 SGHTA, CDR2 FQGNSA. The length of the CDR3 is 14 residues. V lost 2 bases and J lost 4, with 11 bases in between. TCRdb's copy holds only in-frame clones and misses some; the assay was immunoSEQ multiplex PCR. The table shows around 64,000 clones, with approximately 83% occurring only once. As to this clone: Its specificity is unknown.

Study-wide results and caveats: The study sampled repertoires only after the peak T cell response.

Samples with a second dose at about 4 or about 12 weeks were pooled together. This sequence originates from an adult who received the AZD1222 COVID-19 vaccine. This specimen was peripheral blood, taken 28 days after the second AZD1222 dose. The J gene is TRBJ1-2, the V gene TRBV7-2; tentatively, D is TRBD1 (6 bases). The CDR3 region has the DNA TGTGCCAGCAGCTTACTACCCAGGGGCTATGGCTACACCTTC. This sequence encodes CASSLLPRGYGYTF.